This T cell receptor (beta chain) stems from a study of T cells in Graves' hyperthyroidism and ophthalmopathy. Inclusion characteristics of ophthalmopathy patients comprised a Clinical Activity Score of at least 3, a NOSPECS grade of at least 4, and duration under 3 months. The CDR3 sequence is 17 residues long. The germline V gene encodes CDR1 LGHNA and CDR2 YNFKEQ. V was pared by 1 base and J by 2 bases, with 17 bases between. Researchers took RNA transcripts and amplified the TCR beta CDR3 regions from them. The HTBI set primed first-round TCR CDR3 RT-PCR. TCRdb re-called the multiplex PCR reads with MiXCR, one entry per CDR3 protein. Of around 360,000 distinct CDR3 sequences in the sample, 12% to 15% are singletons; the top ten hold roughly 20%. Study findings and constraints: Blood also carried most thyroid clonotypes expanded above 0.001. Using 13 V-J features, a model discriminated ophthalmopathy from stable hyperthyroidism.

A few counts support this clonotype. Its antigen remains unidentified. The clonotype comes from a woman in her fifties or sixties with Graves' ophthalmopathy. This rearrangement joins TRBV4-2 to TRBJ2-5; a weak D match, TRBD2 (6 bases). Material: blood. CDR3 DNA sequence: TGTGCCAGCAGCCAAGGGGTTGGGGGAGGAGGTCAAGAGACCCAGTACTTC. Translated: CASSQGVGGGGQETQYF.